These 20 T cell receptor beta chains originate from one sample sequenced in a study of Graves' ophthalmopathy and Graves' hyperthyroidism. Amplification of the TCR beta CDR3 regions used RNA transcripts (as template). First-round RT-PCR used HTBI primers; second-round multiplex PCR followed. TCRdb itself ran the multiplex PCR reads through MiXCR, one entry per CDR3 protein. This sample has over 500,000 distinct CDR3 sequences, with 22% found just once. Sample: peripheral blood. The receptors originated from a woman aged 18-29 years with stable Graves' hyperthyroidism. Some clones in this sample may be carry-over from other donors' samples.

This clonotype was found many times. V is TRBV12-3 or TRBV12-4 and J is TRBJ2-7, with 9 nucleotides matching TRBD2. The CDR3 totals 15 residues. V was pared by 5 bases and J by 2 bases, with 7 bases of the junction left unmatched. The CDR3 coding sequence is TGTGCCAGCAGTCCCGGGACTAGCCTAACCTACGAGCAGTACTTC. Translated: CASSPGTSLTYEQYF.

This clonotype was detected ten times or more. CDR3 in DNA: TGCAGTGCTATTCTCAATTTGCCGGTTGAGGAGCAGTACTTC. It encodes CSAILNLPVEEQYF. The chain has TRBV20-1 and TRBJ2-7; no definite D call. The germline CDR1 and CDR2 sequences are DFQATT and SNEGSKA (reference sequence). The CDR3 spans 14 residues. Trimming stripped 4 bases from V and 7 bases from J, with 20 bases between.

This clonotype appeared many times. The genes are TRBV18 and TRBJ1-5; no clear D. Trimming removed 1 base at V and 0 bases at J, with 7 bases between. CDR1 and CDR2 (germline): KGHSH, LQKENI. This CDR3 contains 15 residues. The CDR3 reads CASSPLGSSNQPQHF. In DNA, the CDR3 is TGTGCCAGCTCACCACTGGGCAGTAGCAATCAGCCCCAGCATTTT. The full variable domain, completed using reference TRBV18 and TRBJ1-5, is NAGVMQNPRHLVRRRGQEARLRCSPMKGHSHVYWYRQLPEEGLKFMVYLQKENIIDESGMPKERFSAEFPKEGPSILRIQQVVRGDSAAYFCASSPLGSSNQPQHFGDGTRLSIL.

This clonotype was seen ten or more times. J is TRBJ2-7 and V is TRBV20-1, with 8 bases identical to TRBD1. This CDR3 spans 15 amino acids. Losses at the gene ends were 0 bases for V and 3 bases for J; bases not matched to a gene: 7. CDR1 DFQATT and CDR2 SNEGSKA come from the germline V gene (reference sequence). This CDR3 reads CSARDRQGILYEQYF. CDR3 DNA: TGCAGTGCTAGAGACCGACAGGGGATCCTCTACGAGCAGTACTTC.

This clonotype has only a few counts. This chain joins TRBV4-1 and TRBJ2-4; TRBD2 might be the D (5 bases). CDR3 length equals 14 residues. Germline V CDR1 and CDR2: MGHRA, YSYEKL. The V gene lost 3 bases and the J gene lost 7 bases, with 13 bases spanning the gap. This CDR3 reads CASSHFEGNNIQYF. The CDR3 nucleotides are TGCGCCAGCAGCCATTTTGAGGGTAACAACATTCAGTACTTC.

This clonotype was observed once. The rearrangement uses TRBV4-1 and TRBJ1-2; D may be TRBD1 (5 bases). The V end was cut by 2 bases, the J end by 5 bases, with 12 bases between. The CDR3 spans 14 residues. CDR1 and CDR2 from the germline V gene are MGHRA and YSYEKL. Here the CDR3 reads CASSQPGTSYGYTF. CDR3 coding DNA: TGCGCCAGCAGCCAACCCGGGACCTCTTATGGCTACACCTTC.

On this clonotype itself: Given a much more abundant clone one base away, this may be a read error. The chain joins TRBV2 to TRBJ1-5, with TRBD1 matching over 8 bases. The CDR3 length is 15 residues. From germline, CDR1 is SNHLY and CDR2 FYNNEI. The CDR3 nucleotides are TGTGCCTGCAGTGAAGGTACAGGGGGAGGGCAGCCCCAGCATTTT. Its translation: CACSEGTGGGQPQHF.

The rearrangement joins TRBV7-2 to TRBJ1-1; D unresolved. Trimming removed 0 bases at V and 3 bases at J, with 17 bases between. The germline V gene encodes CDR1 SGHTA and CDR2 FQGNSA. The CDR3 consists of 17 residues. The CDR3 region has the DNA TGTGCCAGCAGCTTAGCCCCCTCGGAGGGCACGGACACTGAAGCTTTCTTT. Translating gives CASSLAPSEGTDTEAFF.

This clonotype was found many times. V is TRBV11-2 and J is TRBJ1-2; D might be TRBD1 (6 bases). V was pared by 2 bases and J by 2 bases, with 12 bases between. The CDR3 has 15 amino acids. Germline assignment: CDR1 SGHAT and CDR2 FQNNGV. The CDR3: CASSLTTGYNYGYTF. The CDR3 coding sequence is TGTGCCAGCAGCTTAACGACAGGCTACAACTATGGCTACACCTTC.

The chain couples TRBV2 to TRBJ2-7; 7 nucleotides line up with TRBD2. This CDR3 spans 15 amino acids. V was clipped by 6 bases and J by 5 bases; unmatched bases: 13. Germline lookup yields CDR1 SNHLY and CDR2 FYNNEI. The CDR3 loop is CASRETSLMDHEQYF. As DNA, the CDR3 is TGTGCCAGCAGAGAGACTAGCCTCATGGACCACGAGCAGTACTTC. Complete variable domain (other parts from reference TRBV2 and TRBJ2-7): EPEVTQTPSHQVTQMGQEVILRCVPISNHLYFYWYRQILGQKVEFLVSFYNNEISEKSEIFDDQFSVERPDGSNFTLKIRSTKLEDSAMYFCASRETSLMDHEQYFGPGTRLTVT.

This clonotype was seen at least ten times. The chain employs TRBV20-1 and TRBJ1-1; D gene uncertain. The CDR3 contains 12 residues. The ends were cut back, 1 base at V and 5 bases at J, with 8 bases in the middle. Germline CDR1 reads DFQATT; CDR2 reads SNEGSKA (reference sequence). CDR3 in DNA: TGCAGTGCTAGAGTTAGGGAGACTGAAGCTTTCTTT. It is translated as CSARVRETEAFF.

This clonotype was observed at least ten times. The chain's CDR3 is CSARDRLREYQETQYF. The DNA for the CDR3 is TGCAGTGCTAGAGATCGTTTGCGGGAGTACCAAGAGACCCAGTACTTC. The rearrangement uses TRBV20-1 and TRBJ2-5; 7 nucleotides agree with TRBD2. The germline V gene has CDR1 DFQATT and CDR2 SNEGSKA (reference sequence). The CDR3 has 16 amino acids. Trimming at V came to 0 bases and at J to 0 bases, leaving 7 bases not matched to a gene.

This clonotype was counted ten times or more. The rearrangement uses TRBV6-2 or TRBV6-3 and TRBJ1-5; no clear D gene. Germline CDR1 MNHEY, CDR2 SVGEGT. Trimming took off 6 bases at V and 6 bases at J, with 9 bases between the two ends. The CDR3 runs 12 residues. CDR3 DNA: TGTGCCAGCAGGGAAGGTAGTCAGCCCCAGCATTTT. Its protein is CASREGSQPQHF.

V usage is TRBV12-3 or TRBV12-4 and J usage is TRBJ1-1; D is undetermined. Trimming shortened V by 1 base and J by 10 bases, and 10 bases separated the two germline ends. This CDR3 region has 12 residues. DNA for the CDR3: TGTGCCAGCAGTTTAGGGCAAACGGTAGCTTTCTTT. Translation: CASSLGQTVAFF.

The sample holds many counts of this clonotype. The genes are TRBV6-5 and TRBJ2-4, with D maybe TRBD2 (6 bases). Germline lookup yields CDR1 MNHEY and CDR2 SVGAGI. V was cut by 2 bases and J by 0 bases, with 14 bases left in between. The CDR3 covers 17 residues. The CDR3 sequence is CASSYTPSGLAKNIQYF. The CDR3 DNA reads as TGTGCCAGCAGTTACACCCCCAGCGGGCTAGCCAAAAACATTCAGTACTTC.

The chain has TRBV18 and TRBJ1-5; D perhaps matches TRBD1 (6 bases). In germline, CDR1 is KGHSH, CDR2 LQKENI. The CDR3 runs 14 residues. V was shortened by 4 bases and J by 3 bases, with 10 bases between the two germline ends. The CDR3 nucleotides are TGTGCCAGCTCACTACAGGGTACCAATCAGCCCCAGCATTTT. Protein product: CASSLQGTNQPQHF. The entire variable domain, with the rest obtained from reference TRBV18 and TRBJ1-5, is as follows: NAGVMQNPRHLVRRRGQEARLRCSPMKGHSHVYWYRQLPEEGLKFMVYLQKENIIDESGMPKERFSAEFPKEGPSILRIQQVVRGDSAAYFCASSLQGTNQPQHFGDGTRLSIL.

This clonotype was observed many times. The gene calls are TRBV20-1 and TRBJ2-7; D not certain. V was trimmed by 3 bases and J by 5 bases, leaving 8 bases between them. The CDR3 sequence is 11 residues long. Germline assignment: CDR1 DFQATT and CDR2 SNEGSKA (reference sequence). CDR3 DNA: TGCAGTGCTAGCATGGCGAACGAGCAGTACTTC. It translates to CSASMANEQYF.

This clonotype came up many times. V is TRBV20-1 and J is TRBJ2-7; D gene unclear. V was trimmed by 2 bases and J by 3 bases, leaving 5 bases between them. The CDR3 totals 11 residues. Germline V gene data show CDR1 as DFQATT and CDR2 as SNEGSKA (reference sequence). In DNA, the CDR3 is TGCAGTGCTAGAAGGGACTACGAGCAGTACTTC. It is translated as CSARRDYEQYF.

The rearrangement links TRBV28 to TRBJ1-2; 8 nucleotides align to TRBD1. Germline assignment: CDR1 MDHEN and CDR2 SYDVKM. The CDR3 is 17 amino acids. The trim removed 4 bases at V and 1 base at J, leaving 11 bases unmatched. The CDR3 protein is CASSSTSGTGSNYGYTF. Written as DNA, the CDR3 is TGTGCCAGCAGTTCTACTTCCGGGACAGGCAGTAACTATGGCTACACCTTC.

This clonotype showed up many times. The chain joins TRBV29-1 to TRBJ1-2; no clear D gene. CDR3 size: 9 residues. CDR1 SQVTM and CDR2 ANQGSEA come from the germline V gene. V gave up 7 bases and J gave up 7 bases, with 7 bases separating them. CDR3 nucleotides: TGCAGCGCCTCCTTTGGCTACACCTTC. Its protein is CSASFGYTF.